The clone carrying this T cell receptor (beta chain) showed up just a few times. The V and J ends lost 4 bases and 9 bases, in that order; junction bases with no gene match: 18. Germline CDR1 and CDR2: SGHNT and YENEEA. The CDR3 length is 17 residues. TCRdb re-called the RT-PCR reads with MiXCR, one entry per CDR3 protein. This table has under 200,000 distinct CDR3 sequences, about 11% appearing once. The data were obtained in a study of response to subunit inactivated influenza vaccine. The origin of this receptor is a man between 45 and 60 years old who received an inactivated influenza vaccine. The chain combines TRBV11-3 with TRBJ2-1, with 7 bases that match TRBD2. Sequencing used non-naive T cells sorted from PBMCs, obtained roughly 6 weeks after vaccination. Written as DNA, the CDR3 is TGTGCCAGCAGCTCGCCGATCAGCGGGAACCTACACGGTGAGCAGTTCTTC. Translation gives CASSSPISGNLHGEQFF.